This TCR beta chain was recorded in a study of blood T cell repertoires in COVID-19. The overall study: COVID-19 samples collected from the United States, Italy and Spain covered acute and convalescent phases. T cells, B-cell-depleted T cells, or PBMCs supplied cDNA or gDNA.

Methods used by the authors: Nucleated cell number was recorded as an estimate derived from reference gene primer amplification. Some clones are missing from TCRdb's copy, which holds only in-frame ones; the method was immunoSEQ multiplex PCR. Clonal size and the V and J genes are those of that table, whereas D and trimming came from the DNA. The data contain some 140,000 clones, around 73% of them singletons. The sequenced sample was peripheral blood. The origin of this receptor is a man between 60 and 75 years old who had recovered from COVID-19.

CDR3 sequence: CASSRSTGGSNQPQHF. As DNA, the CDR3 is TGTGCCAGCAGCCGATCGACAGGGGGCTCTAATCAGCCCCAGCATTTT. The gene calls are TRBV3-1 (or the pseudogene TRBV3-2) and TRBJ1-5, with 10 bases aligning to TRBD1. This CDR3 contains 16 residues. After removal of 4 bases from V and 4 bases from J, the junction contained 7 bases not matched to a gene. Germline V CDR1 and CDR2: LGHDT, YNNKEL (reference sequence).